The source of this T cell receptor (beta chain) is a study of T cell responses to AZD1222 COVID-19 vaccine. V shed 5 bases and J shed 2 bases, with 8 bases lying between them. Germline V lookup: CDR1 MDHEN, CDR2 SYDVKM. The CDR3 loop spans 13 amino acids. The assay was immunoSEQ multiplex PCR, and TCRdb's table has in-frame clones only and misses some. Here the sample spans over 120,000 clones, 80% to 95% being singletons. The origin of this receptor is an adult in good health. Here the sequenced sample was peripheral blood, taken on day 0 of AZD1222 vaccination. The genes are TRBV28 and TRBJ2-3; D unclear. CDR3 nucleotides: TGTGCCAGCAGTCGCGGCCTCACAGATACGCAGTATTTT. This translates into CASSRGLTDTQYF. Using reference TRBV28 and TRBJ2-3 for the parts outside the CDR3, the full variable domain is DVKVTQSSRYLVKRTGEKVFLECVQDMDHENMFWYRQDPGLGLRLIYFSYDVKMKEKGDIPEGYSVSREKKERFSLILESASTNQTSMYLCASSRGLTDTQYFGPGTRLTVL.